The clone carrying this TCR beta chain was found a few times. Mismatch with germline at one junction end may stem from a read error. These data come from a study of human T cells and chemical hapten exposure. Time point: patch test 3, about 24 weeks after DPC sensitization. Specified treatment: therapeutic diphenylcyclopropenone sensitization with weekly scalp DPC. The CDR3 loop spans 15 amino acids. TCRdb used MiXCR to reprocess the RACE reads, holding one entry per CDR3 protein. The repertoire holds about 84,000 distinct CDR3 sequences, with more than 10% as singletons. The clonotype originates from a woman aged 50 to 60 with alopecia areata. Some clones in this sample may be carry-over from other donors' samples. This chain joins TRBV12-3 or TRBV12-4 and TRBJ2-1, with 9 bases that match TRBD2. This specimen was whole blood, taken in connection with sensitization to the hapten diphenylcyclopropenone (DPC). CDR3 sequence: CASRLGGLADNEQFF. The CDR3 nucleotides read TGTGCCAGCAGGTTAGGGGGACTAGCTGACAATGAGCAGTTCTTC.